This T cell receptor beta chain emerged from a study of control samples from healthy donors and cancer patients. Germline V gene sequence: CDR1 LNHDA, CDR2 SQIVND (reference sequence). V dropped 7 bases and J dropped 5 bases, with 17 bases sitting between them. There are 14 residues in the CDR3. Method: immunoSEQ multiplex PCR; TCRdb's copy keeps in-frame clones and lacks some. In the table there are about 220,000 clones, just under 95% of which are singletons. The clonotype originates from a man aged 45-65 years in good health. This chain links TRBV19 with TRBJ1-1, with a tentative D call TRBD1 (6 bases). Source material: blood. The CDR3 DNA follows: TGTGCCAGTACTATGGGGGGCGCAGGTACTGAAGCTTTCTTT. It is translated as CASTMGGAGTEAFF.